Detailed here is one T cell receptor beta chain. What it binds is unknown. The table came from immunoSEQ multiplex PCR; TCRdb's copy has only in-frame clones and leaves some out. The sample holds 60,000 to 65,000 clones; approximately 84% are singletons and the top ten take over 7.5%. The data were taken from a study of OX40 agonist ivuxolimab in advanced cancers. In the study overall: In this cohort, patients received ivuxolimab, an agonistic anti-OX40 (CD134) antibody. Age averaged around 60 years (range about 20 to 80), and roughly 80% were male.

Points from the study as a whole: Expanded peripheral T cell antigen specificity was not determined. At 0.1 to 3.0 mg/kg, clonal expansion of CD4+ and CD8+ blood T cells had occurred by week 6.

The V gene's germline CDR1 is MNHEY and CDR2 SMNVEV (reference sequence). The CDR3 is 16 residues long. V shed 2 bases and J 4 bases; nucleotides not matched to a gene: 6. This rearrangement joins TRBV27 to TRBJ1-1; TRBD1 agrees at 11 bases. The sequences come from CD4+ or CD8+ T cells sorted from blood, collected in a trial of the OX40 agonist ivuxolimab. The receptor's source is an adult with an advanced solid tumor such as melanoma, head and neck, liver or kidney cancer. The CDR3 DNA follows: TGTGCCAGCAGTTTAATTTCCGGGACAGGGGGCACTGAAGCTTTCTTT. As protein: CASSLISGTGGTEAFF.